This T cell receptor (beta chain) was captured in a study of shared clonotypes between healthy human individuals. Study observations and caveats: Naive CD4 clonotypes overlapped across several donors at roughly 5%. Enrolling few donors narrowed the genetic and exposure-history diversity that was represented.

In the case of this clone: Its antigen remains unidentified.

Cells designated naive CD8 were CD45RO-negative and were positively selected for CCR7, with terminally differentiated effector memory CD45RA+ cells excluded. Per the authors' pipeline: Without quality scores, immunoSEQ junctional reads could not be filtered like full-length reads. Clones were read by immunoSEQ multiplex PCR, and TCRdb kept only the in-frame ones, dropping some. Clone size and V and J calls were adopted from that table, with D and trimming inferred from the DNA. The data show about 2.2 million clones, 85% to 95% seen once. Germline trimming cut 5 bases from V and 1 base from J; bases unmatched to any gene: 5. The CDR3 sequence is 15 residues long. Germline lookup yields CDR1 MNHNY and CDR2 SVGAGI (reference sequence).

Sequenced sample: naive CD8+ T cells from PBMCs. The TCR comes from a man aged 18 to 30 in good health. Some clones in this sample may be carry-over from other donors' samples. The gene calls are TRBV6-6 and TRBJ1-1, with 9 bases that match TRBD1. CDR3 nucleotide sequence: TGTGCCAGCAGTCCCCGACAGGGGGGGAACACTGAAGCTTTCTTT. Translated: CASSPRQGGNTEAFF.